The rows below give T cell receptor beta chains drawn from one sample of a study of identical twins. TCRdb itself ran the 5' RACE reads through MiXCR, one entry per CDR3 protein. The sample lists roughly 1,500,000 distinct CDR3 sequences, about 30% occurring once. Sequencing was done on a sample of cord blood. Receptor source: a newborn girl in good health. Each CDR3 is given with its conserved first and last residue. Each record gives: CDR3 protein, CDR3 DNA, clone size, CDR3 length, D gene, V gene, J gene. The D gene is left open where the match is weak. Not all rows give a size; the values are once, few, many and, for expanded clones, a class.

CDR3: CASGLAGATEQYF
DNA: TGTGCCAGCGGACTAGCGGGAGCAACCGAGCAGTACTTC
size: .
length: 13
D: TRBD2
V: TRBV28
J: TRBJ2-7

CDR3: CAISELGHDSYVQYF
DNA: TGTGCCATCAGTGAGTTGGGACACGATTCCTACGTGCAGTACTTC
size: .
length: 15
D: .
V: TRBV10-3
J: TRBJ2-7

CDR3: CANRTPDRYNEQFF
DNA: TGTGCCAACCGAACACCTGACAGGTACAATGAGCAGTTCTTC
size: .
length: 14
D: .
V: TRBV4-2
J: TRBJ2-1

CDR3: CAISEGGPGELFF
DNA: TGTGCCATCAGTGAAGGCGGGCCCGGGGAGCTGTTTTTT
size: .
length: 13
D: .
V: TRBV10-3
J: TRBJ2-2

CDR3: CASSGLAGEADTQYF
DNA: TGTGCCAGCTCCGGACTAGCGGGAGAGGCAGATACGCAGTATTTT
size: .
length: 15
D: TRBD2
V: TRBV25-1
J: TRBJ2-3

CDR3: CASRGDRGDNEQFF
DNA: TGTGCTAGCAGGGGGGACCGGGGCGACAATGAGCAGTTCTTC
size: .
length: 14
D: .
V: TRBV7-9
J: TRBJ2-1

CDR3: CAISEVDGLQETQYF
DNA: TGTGCCATCAGTGAGGTGGACGGCCTCCAAGAGACCCAGTACTTC
size: .
length: 15
D: .
V: TRBV10-3
J: TRBJ2-5

CDR3: CASSRPHGGPYNEQFF
DNA: TGTGCCAGCAGCCGACCTCACGGGGGACCCTACAATGAGCAGTTCTTC
size: few
length: 16
D: .
V: TRBV14
J: TRBJ2-1

CDR3: CASSYSPQPSSGANVLTF
DNA: TGTGCCAGCAGTTACTCTCCCCAGCCTTCCTCTGGGGCCAACGTCCTGACTTTC
size: .
length: 18
D: .
V: TRBV6-5
J: TRBJ2-6

CDR3: CASRRSANLAEQFF
DNA: TGTGCCAGCAGAAGGAGTGCCAATTTGGCTGAGCAGTTCTTC
size: .
length: 14
D: .
V: TRBV2
J: TRBJ2-1

CDR3: CASSNQLGMDRGRNQPQHF
DNA: TGTGCCAGTAGCAATCAATTGGGGATGGACAGGGGAAGGAATCAGCCCCAGCATTTT
size: few
length: 19
D: TRBD1
V: TRBV19
J: TRBJ1-5